This TCR beta chain comes out of a study of CD8 T cells in Susac syndrome. Random hexamers were used to reverse transcribe the RNA input (roughly 0.5 to 1 ug). TCRdb passed the immunoSEQ multiplex PCR reads through MiXCR, listing each CDR3 protein once. The data contain some 170,000 distinct CDR3 sequences, roughly 94% of them seen just once; the ten biggest clones take up around 0.093%. CDR1 SQVTM and CDR2 ANQGSEA come from the germline V gene. This CDR3 is 12 amino acids long. The V end lost 7 bases, the J end lost 4 bases, and 13 bases lay between the germline ends. TCR beta was sequenced from blood CD8+ and CD4+ T cells. The multiple sclerosis controls comprised treatment-naive patients whose relapsing-remitting disease was stable or active. Negative isolation yielded CD8+ and CD4+ T cells; FACS enriched TEMRA cells.

Sequencing was done on a sample of CD4+ T cells from PBMCs. This chain uses TRBV29-1 with TRBJ2-5; possible D gene TRBD1, 5 bases. This TCR came from a human donor with multiple sclerosis. CDR3 in amino acids: CSASTGPETQYF. In DNA form, the CDR3 reads TGCAGCGCCTCAACAGGACCAGAGACCCAGTACTTC.